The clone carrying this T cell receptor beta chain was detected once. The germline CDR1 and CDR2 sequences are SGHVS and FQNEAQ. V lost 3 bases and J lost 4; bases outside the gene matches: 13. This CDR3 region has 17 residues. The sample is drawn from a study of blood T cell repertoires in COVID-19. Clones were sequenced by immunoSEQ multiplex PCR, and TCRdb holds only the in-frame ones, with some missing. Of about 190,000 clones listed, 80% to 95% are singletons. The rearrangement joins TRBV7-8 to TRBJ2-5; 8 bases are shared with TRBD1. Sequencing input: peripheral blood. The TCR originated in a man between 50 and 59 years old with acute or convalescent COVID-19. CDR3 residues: CASSFGSATGAPETQYF. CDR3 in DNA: TGTGCCAGCAGCTTTGGGTCGGCGACAGGGGCCCCAGAGACCCAGTACTTC.